This TCR beta chain was found in a study of cytomegalovirus exposure and HLA in healthy donors (dated by TCRdb to the late 2010s). Regarding the complete study: According to an earlier analysis of 587 of the donors, about 170 million T cells yielded 117 million unique TCR beta sequences and around 280 Gb of sequence data. To predict cytomegalovirus infection status, the study combined high-throughput TCR immunosequencing, statistical association of individual TCRs with disease status, and machine learning. In an earlier analysis of roughly 580 of the donors, high-throughput TCR beta sequencing was used to judge whether each TCR beta V gene segment behaved as functional or pseudogenic. Besides the first cohort of around 670 subjects, a separate validation cohort made up of roughly 120 different subjects was used. All discovery cohort repertoires had been generated using a single sequencing platform. Rather than using new phenotypic data, the later analysis identified candidate immune exposures from TCR beta sequences and from how often those sequences occurred across donors. About 300 gigabases of sequencing data and around 88 million unique TCR sequences made up an early release that covered approximately 650 HLA-typed donors. Class I and class II HLA loci were covered by the typing at four-digit resolution. A few DR-DQ haplotypes were handled as single units for association and clustering because linkage in the cohort was strong. A later genetic analysis took genome-wide SNP genotypes for about 65% of the 666 donors and used that subset as a discovery cohort. Of the 300 to 400 genotyped donors, 65% to 90% fell in the genetic ancestry cluster associated with self-reported Caucasian donors. The aim of the study was to test whether cataloging public T cell receptors could identify signatures of past pathogen exposure. A later analysis re-analyzed previously published TCR beta repertoires from 666 donors and added high-resolution HLA genotyping to study TCR occurrence patterns. Typing coverage varied by locus: about 629-630 donors for A, B, C, DRB1 and DQB1; about 520 for DQA1; approximately 610 for DPA1; about 450 for DPB1. On average, around 240,000 unique TCR beta nucleotide sequences were sequenced per donor among fewer than 500 genotyped donors of the cohort, with 15% to 20% of those sequences being non-productive. Donor age, sex, ethnicity and CMV serostatus were compiled alongside the repertoire data. Using immunosequencing, the study profiled T cell repertoires from 666 subjects and related those repertoires to cytomegalovirus serostatus.

The library was prepared using the immunoSEQ multiplex PCR assay. For the multiplex PCR, a mixture combining 60 forward primers for TCR Vbeta segments and 13 reverse primers for TCR Jbeta segments was used. Amplification of the CDR3 region of rearranged TCR beta genes was performed with a multiplex PCR assay on genomic DNA. On the Illumina HiSeq System, the amplified TCR beta libraries were sequenced as 87-base-pair reads. The original methods were these. A later analysis tallied around 80 million unique TCR beta chains across the 700 or so repertoires, and about 12 million of those chains were shared by two or more donors. To remove PCR and sequencing errors, raw reads were error-corrected and collapsed into unique sequences using a nearest-neighbor algorithm that merged closely related sequences. To assign V, D and J gene segments, CDR3 sequences were aligned to IMGT reference sequences. For a sequence to be retained, a match of at least six nucleotides was required to both a V gene segment and a J gene segment. Rearrangements were called productive when the CDR3 lacked stop codons and stayed in frame with V and J; all others were non-productive. Following IMGT convention, CDR3 was defined as the stretch from the second conserved V-encoded cysteine to the conserved J-encoded phenylalanine. The earlier analysis of about 610 of the donors excluded sequences that lacked an unambiguous match to a single V gene segment. In an earlier analysis of some 590 of the donors, a V segment was called functional when productive rearrangements were above 56.7%, and segregating when the standard deviation between donors exceeded 5%. A statistical classification framework was built to diagnose cytomegalovirus status from the catalog of TCR beta chain sequences. In a later analysis, V and J genes were assigned by comparing TCR nucleotide sequences against IMGT/GENE-DB human TR gene sequences. In a later analysis, CDR3 sequences and most-parsimonious VDJ recombination scenarios were assigned using the TCRdist pipeline. In a later analysis, each TCR beta chain was defined by its CDR3 amino acid sequence together with its V-gene family, and reads without a unique V-gene family were excluded. In a later analysis, 500 to 700 highly shared, low-generation-probability nucleotide sequences were removed to address suspected cross-contamination and a sequencing artifact. In a later analysis, a clonal expansion index for each public chain was calculated from normalized within-repertoire ranks of inferred template counts. In a later analysis, generation probabilities were computed with a VDJ recombination model fitted to out-of-frame rearrangements, and the resulting probabilities were checked against IGoR. In a later analysis, hypergeometric tests were used to score TCR-TCR, TCR-HLA and TCR-CMV co-occurrence, with a repertoire-size bias correction applied to TCR pairs. False discovery rates were estimated in a later analysis by permuting HLA or CMV assignments 20 times. A later analysis grouped co-occurring TCRs with DBSCAN, adding TCRdist sequence similarity when clustering within HLA-allele-positive subsets. For co-occurrence clustering, repertoires with fewer than 30,000 or more than 120,000 public chains were excluded, along with about five repertoires with anomalous nucleotide sharing. Sourced from immuneACCESS, this table was stored by TCRdb with only in-frame sequences that have V and J called. A share of the clones is absent; for the studies checked, an unresolved V gene accounts for under half, and the remainder has no known explanation. The V and J calls and clone size were taken over from that table, and D and trimming were inferred from the DNA. This sample has fewer than 200,000 clones in its table, and under 90% of those were observed once. The top ten clones comprise 1.5% of the sample.

Beyond this particular receptor, the publication reports: Because counts were too low, 15 to 20 rarely observed V segments, including chromosome 9 orphons, were excluded from the earlier analysis of 587 of the donors. According to a later analysis, TCR association rates differed among HLA loci, with DRB1 alleles showing the most associated TCRs and HLA-C alleles showing the fewest. The authors suggested that the approach could potentially be generalized to other disease states and immunological phenotypes. When HLA alleles, especially DR and DQ, strongly co-occurred, TCR associations were difficult to assign to individual alleles. This cohort had only TCR beta chains sequenced, and the lack of alpha or paired-chain data limited which features could be detected. Sequencing depth was assumed to be roughly uniform across donors in the presence/absence analyses, though that assumption may not hold. Broadly in line with IMGT annotations, most TCR beta V segments showed up in productive rearrangements about 90% or about 30% of the time in an earlier analysis of 587 of the donors. V-gene and J-gene trimming of TCR beta chains was associated with a missense DCLRE1C variant in a later genetic analysis, and the association was replicated in an independent cohort. The classifier was reported to diagnose cytomegalovirus status with high specificity and sensitivity in both the original and validation cohorts. A further reported finding was that TCR beta sequences accurately predicted the HLA-A and HLA-B alleles for most subjects in the first cohort. Most TCR sequences were seen in very few donors, while some public TCRs were found in many individuals. Immune exposure information for the cohort was limited to CMV serostatus. A group of highly shared sequence variants was considered likely to be a technical artifact of the sequencing pipeline. In the study, 164 TCR beta chains were listed as associated with cytomegalovirus. Several of the top co-occurrence clusters appeared to be linked to parvovirus B19, influenza, CMV and Epstein-Barr virus, according to a later analysis. Three of the identified cytomegalovirus-associated TCR beta chains were confirmed in vitro to be specific for cytomegalovirus antigens. In a later analysis, HLA-associated TCR beta chains were found to be more clonally expanded and to have lower generation probabilities than equally common non-associated chains. Correlated functional status among segregating V segments might be attributable to linkage disequilibrium, but an unknown experimental factor could not be ruled out. Compared with the approximately 600-donor mean, donors in an Asian-associated ancestry cluster had fewer N-insertions in productive TCRs, according to a later genetic analysis. Some IMGT-functional V segments, including TRBV6-2 and TRBV6-3, could not be distinguished by the 87-base-pair reads and were therefore excluded. In a later analysis, most CMV-associated TCR beta chains were found to appear HLA-restricted, with HLA associations seemingly driven largely by CMV exposure. Because HLA typing was missing for some donors at each locus, association tests included only the typed subset. At a false discovery rate of 0.05, a later analysis linked about 17,000 TCR beta sequences to specific HLA alleles.

A word on this clone: Its cognate antigen has yet to be identified. There are no base qualities to consult, and no much larger clone falls within one base.

The cohort comprised hundreds of healthy bone marrow donors. At the time of sampling, every cohort member was nominally healthy, though immune exposures that went unrecorded were likely present. The donor tested CMV seronegative, placing the donor among the 350 or so seronegative members of the cohort. A peripheral blood sample was collected from each donor, and TCR beta sequencing was performed on peripheral blood mononuclear cells. The Qiagen DNeasy Blood Extraction Kit was used to extract genomic DNA from the blood cell samples. V lost 7 bases and J lost 5 bases; the stretch between them is 19 bases long. In the germline V gene, CDR1 corresponds to SGHTA and CDR2 to FQGTGA. Counted from cysteine to phenylalanine, this CDR3 has 15 amino acids. Only the CDR3 part of the read is kept: 45 bases, read in frame from the first base.

This sequence originates from a male donor in good health and CMV-seronegative. The rearranged chain carries TRBV7-3 and TRBJ2-3; TRBD2 is a weak D gene call, 5 bases matching. The specimen sequenced was PBMCs. The CDR3: CASTLTIRGIDTQYF. The DNA sequence is TGTGCCAGCACCCTAACTATTCGGGGAATAGATACGCAGTATTTT.